The clone carrying this TCR beta chain was recorded many times. The antigen is undetermined. Amplification of TCR beta CDR3 regions used RNA as the template. Initially, a first-round RT-PCR of the TCR CDR3 employed the HTBI primer set. TCRdb reprocessed the multiplex PCR reads via MiXCR and lists one record per CDR3 protein. The sample lists 450,000 to 600,000 distinct CDR3 sequences; approximately 15% were seen once. The ends lost 2 bases at V and 3 bases at J; junction bases unmatched: 7. Germline V gene sequence: CDR1 SGHTA, CDR2 FQGNSA. The CDR3 runs to 15 residues. This sample is drawn from a study of T cells in Graves' hyperthyroidism and ophthalmopathy. The hyperthyroidism was newly diagnosed and had lasted under 2 months; the patients were aged 18 to 65. Exclusion criteria comprised uncontrolled infection, other autoimmune disease, pregnancy or lactation. Study-level results: Most thyroid clonotypes with frequency above 0.001 were detected in blood. A model built on 13 V-J features separated ophthalmopathy from stable hyperthyroidism.

The chain combines TRBV7-2 with TRBJ2-7, with 7 bases matching TRBD2. This sequence was found in a middle-aged woman with Graves' hyperthyroidism. The specimen was blood. The CDR3 nucleotides are TGTGCCAGCAGCTTAAGAAGGGAGCGGGACTACGAGCAGTACTTC. This sequence encodes CASSLRRERDYEQYF.